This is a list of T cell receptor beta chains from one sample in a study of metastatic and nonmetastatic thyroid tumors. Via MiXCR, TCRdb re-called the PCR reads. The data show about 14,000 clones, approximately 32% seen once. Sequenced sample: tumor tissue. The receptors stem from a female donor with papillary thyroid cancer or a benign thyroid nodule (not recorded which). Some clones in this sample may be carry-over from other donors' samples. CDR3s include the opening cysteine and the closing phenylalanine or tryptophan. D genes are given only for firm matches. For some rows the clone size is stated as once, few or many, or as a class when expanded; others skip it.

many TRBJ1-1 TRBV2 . TGTGCCAGCATTCGTCAACCCCTGAACACTGAAGCTTTCTTT CASIRQPLNTEAFF
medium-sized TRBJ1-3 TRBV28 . TGTGCCAGCTCTACGACTGCCGTAACCTCTGGAAACACCATATATTTT CASSTTAVTSGNTIYF
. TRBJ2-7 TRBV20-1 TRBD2 TGCAGTACTGGAGGGCGGGAGATCTACGAGCAGTACTTC CSTGGREIYEQYF
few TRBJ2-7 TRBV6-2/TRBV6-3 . TGTGCCAGCAGTTACGTACCGGGACGGTACGAGCAGTACTTC CASSYVPGRYEQYF
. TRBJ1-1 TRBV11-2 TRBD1 TGTGCCAGCAGCCACGGGACAGCGAACACTGAAGCTTTCTTT CASSHGTANTEAFF
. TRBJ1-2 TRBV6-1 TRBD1 TGTGCCAGCAGACCAACAGGGGTCAACTATGGCTACACCTTC CASRPTGVNYGYTF
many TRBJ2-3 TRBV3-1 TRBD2 TGTGCCAGCAGCAAACTAGCGGGAGTAGGAGATACGCAGTATTTT CASSKLAGVGDTQYF
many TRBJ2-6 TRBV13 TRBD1 TGTGCCAGCAGCCGGTCTCTAGGGGGGACAGGGGGCGATGGGGCCAACGTCCTGACTTTC CASSRSLGGTGGDGANVLTF
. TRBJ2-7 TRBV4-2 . TGTGCCAGCAGCGGGGATTGGGGGTACTTC CASSGDWGYF
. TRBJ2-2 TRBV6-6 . TGTGCCAGCAGTTACAGCCTAGAATTGATCGGGGAGCTGTTTTTT CASSYSLELIGELFF
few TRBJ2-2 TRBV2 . TGTGCCAGCAGCTACACCGACACCGGGGAGCTGTTTTTT CASSYTDTGELFF
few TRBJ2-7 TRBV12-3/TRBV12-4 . TGTGCCAGCAGTCGGACTGGCGAAACCTACGAGCAGTACTTC CASSRTGETYEQYF
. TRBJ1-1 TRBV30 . TGTGCCTGCCACCGAACGGGGGGAATCACTGAAGCTTTCTTT CACHRTGGITEAFF
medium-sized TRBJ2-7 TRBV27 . TGTGCCAGCAGTGTGAACAGGGACTCCTACGAGCAGTACTTC CASSVNRDSYEQYF
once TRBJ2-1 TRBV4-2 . TGTGCCAGCAGCCGGAGTGTAACGACGACTGAGCAGTTCTTC CASSRSVTTTEQFF
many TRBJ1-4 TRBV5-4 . TGTGCCAGCAGCTTGGGACAAAATAATGAAAAACTGTTTTTT CASSLGQNNEKLFF
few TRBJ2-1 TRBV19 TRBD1 TGTGCCAGCAATAGAGGGACAGGAAGCTCCTACAATGAGCAGTTCTTC CASNRGTGSSYNEQFF
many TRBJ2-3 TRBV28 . TGTGCCAGCAGTCTAGAGGGAACCACAGATACGCAGTATTTT CASSLEGTTDTQYF
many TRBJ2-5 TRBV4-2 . TGTGCCAGCAGCCAACACAGGAGGGAGACCCAGTACTTC CASSQHRRETQYF
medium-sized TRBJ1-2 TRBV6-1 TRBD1 TGTGCCAGCAGTCCTAGGACAGGGGAGACTAACTATGGCTACACCTTC CASSPRTGETNYGYTF
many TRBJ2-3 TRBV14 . TGTGCCAGCAGCCAAGGGGATCGCGGGCCCACAGATACGCAGTATTTT CASSQGDRGPTDTQYF
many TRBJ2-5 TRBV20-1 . TGCAGTGCTAGAGATCCAGGTCTAGCAGAGACCCAGTACTTC CSARDPGLAETQYF
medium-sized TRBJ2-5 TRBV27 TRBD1 TGTGCCAGCAGTTTAATTCCCGGACAGGAGTACTTC CASSLIPGQEYF
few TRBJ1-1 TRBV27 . TGTGCCAGCAGTAAACAGGGATCGGGGCTTGAAGCTTTCTTT CASSKQGSGLEAFF
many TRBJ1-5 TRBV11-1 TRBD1 TGTGCCAGCAGCCCCTTGACAGGGAGTAGCAATCAGCCCCAGCATTTT CASSPLTGSSNQPQHF